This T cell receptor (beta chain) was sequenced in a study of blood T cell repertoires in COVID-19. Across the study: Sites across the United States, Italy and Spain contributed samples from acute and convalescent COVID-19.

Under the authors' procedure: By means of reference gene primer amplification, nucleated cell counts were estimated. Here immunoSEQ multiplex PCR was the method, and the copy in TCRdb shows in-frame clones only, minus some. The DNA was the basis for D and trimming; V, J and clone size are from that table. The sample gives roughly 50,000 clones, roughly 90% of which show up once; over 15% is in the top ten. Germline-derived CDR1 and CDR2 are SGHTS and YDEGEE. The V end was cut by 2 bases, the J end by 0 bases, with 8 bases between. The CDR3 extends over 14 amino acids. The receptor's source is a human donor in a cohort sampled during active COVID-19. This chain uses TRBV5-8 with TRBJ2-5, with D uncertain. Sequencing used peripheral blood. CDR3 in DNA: TGTGCCAGCAGCTTTGGGCCAGACCAAGAGACCCAGTACTTC. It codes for CASSFGPDQETQYF.